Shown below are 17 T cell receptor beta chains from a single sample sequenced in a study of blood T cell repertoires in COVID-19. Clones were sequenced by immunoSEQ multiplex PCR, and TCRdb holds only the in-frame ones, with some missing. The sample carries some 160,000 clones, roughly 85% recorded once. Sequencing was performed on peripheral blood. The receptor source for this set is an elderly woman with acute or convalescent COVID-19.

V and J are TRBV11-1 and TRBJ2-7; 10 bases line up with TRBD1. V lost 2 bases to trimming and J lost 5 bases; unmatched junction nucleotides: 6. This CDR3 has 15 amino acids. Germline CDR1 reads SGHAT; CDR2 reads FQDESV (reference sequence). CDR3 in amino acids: CASSLSLGQGNEQYF. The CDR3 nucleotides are TGTGCCAGCAGCTTATCTTTGGGACAGGGGAACGAGCAGTACTTC.

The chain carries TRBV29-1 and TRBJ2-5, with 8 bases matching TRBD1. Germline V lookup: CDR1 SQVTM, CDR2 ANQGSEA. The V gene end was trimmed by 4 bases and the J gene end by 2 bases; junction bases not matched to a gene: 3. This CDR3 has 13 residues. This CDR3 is CSVGRGQQETQYF. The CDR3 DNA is TGCAGCGTTGGCAGGGGGCAACAAGAGACCCAGTACTTC.

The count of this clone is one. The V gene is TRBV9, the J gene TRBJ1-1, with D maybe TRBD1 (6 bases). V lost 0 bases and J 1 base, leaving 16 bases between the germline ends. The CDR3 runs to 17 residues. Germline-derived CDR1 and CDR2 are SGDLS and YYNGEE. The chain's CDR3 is CASSVGEGGTKNTEAFF. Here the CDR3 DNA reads TGTGCCAGCAGCGTAGGTGAAGGGGGAACTAAGAACACTGAAGCTTTCTTT.

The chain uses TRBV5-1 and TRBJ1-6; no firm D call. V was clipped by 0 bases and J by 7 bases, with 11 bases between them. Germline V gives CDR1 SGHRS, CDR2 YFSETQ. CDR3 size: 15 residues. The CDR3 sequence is CASSLEQKKNSPLHF. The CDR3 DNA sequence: TGCGCCAGCAGCTTGGAACAGAAAAAAAATTCACCCCTCCACTTT.

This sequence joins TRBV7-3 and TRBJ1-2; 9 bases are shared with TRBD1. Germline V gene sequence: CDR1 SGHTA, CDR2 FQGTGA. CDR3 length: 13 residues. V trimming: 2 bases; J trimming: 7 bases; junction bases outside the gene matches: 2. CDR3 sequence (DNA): TGTGCCAGCAGCTTAGACAGGGGGTTTGGCTACACCTTC. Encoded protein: CASSLDRGFGYTF. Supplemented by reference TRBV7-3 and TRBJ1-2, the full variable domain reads GAGVSQTPSNKVTEKGKYVELRCDPISGHTALYWYRQSLGQGPEFLIYFQGTGAADDSGLPNDRFFAVRPEGSVSTLKIQRTERGDSAVYLCASSLDRGFGYTFGSGTRLTVV.

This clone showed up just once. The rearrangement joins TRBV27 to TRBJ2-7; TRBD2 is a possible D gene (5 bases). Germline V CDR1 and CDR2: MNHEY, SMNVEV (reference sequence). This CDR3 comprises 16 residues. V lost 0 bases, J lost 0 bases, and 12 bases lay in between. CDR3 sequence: CASSLSRPRGSYEQYF. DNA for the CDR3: TGTGCCAGCAGTTTATCGAGACCCCGGGGCTCCTACGAGCAGTACTTC.

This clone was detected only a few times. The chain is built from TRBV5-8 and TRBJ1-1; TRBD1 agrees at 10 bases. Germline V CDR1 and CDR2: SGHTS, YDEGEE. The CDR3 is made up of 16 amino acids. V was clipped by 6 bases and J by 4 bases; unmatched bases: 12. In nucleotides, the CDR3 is TGTGCCAGCAAGGGAAGGGGGGACAGGGGACGCACTGAAGCTTTCTTT. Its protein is CASKGRGDRGRTEAFF.

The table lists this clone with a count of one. In nucleotides, the CDR3 is TGTGCCAGCAGCTTAACCGGACAGGAAGCTAACTATGGCTACACCTTC. This gives the protein CASSLTGQEANYGYTF. The chain combines TRBV7-2 with TRBJ1-2; 7 nucleotides line up with TRBD1. The CDR3 covers 16 residues. The ends lost 2 bases at V and 0 bases at J; junction bases unmatched: 6. Looked up from germline, CDR1 is SGHTA and CDR2 is FQGNSA.

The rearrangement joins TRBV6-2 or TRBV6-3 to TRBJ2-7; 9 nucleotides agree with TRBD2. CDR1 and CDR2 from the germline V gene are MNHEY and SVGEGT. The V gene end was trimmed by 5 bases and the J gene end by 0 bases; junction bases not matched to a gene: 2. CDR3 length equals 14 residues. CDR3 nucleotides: TGTGCCAGCAGTGTAGCGGGAGTCTCCTACGAGCAGTACTTC. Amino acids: CASSVAGVSYEQYF.

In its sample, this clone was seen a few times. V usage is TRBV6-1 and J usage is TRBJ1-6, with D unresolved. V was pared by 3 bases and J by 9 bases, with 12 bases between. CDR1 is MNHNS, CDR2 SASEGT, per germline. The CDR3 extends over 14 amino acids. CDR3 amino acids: CASSEVNIPSPLHF. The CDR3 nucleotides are TGTGCCAGCAGTGAGGTCAACATACCTTCACCCCTCCACTTT.

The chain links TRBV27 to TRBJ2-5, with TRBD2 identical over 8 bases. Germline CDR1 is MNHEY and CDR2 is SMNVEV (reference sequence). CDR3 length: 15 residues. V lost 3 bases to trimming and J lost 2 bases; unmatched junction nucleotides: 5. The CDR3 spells CASSFFAGGQETQYF. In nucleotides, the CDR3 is TGTGCCAGCAGTTTCTTCGCGGGAGGACAAGAGACCCAGTACTTC.

CDR3 sequence (DNA): TGTGCATCGGGACACCTTAATGAAAAACTGTTTTTT. This gives the protein CASGHLNEKLFF. The V gene is TRBV12-3 or TRBV12-4, the J gene TRBJ1-4; D is perhaps TRBD1 (6 bases). CDR3 size: 12 residues.

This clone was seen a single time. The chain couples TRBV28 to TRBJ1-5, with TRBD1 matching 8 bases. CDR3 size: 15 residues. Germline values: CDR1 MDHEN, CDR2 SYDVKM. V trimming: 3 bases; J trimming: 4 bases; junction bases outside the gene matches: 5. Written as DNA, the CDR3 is TGTGCCAGCAGTTTGACAGGGGCAAGGAATCAGCCCCAGCATTTT. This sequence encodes CASSLTGARNQPQHF.

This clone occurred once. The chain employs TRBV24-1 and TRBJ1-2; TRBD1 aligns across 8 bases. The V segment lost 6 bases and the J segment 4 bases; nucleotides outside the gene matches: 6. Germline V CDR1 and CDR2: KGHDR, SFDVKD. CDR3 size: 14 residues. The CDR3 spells CATSQGATTYGYTF. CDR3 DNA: TGTGCCACCAGTCAGGGGGCTACCACCTATGGCTACACCTTC.

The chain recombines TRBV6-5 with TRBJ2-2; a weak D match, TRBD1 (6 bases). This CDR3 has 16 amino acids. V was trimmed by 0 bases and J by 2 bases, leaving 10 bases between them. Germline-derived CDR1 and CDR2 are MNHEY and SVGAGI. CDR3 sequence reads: CASSYSTRGNTGELFF. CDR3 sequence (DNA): TGTGCCAGCAGTTACTCGACCAGGGGAAACACCGGGGAGCTGTTTTTT.

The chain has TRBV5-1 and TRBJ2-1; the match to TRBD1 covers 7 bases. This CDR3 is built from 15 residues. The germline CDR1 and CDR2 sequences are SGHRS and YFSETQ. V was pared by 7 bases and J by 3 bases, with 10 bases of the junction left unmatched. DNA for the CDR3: TGCGCCAGCGCTACAGGGGACCGATTCTACAATGAGCAGTTCTTC. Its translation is CASATGDRFYNEQFF.

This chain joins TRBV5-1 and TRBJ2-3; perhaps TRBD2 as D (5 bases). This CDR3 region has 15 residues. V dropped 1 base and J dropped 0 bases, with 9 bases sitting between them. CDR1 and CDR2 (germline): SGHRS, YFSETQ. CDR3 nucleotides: TGCGCCAGCAGCTTGTCCGGGGTCAGCACAGATACGCAGTATTTT. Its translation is CASSLSGVSTDTQYF.